The 15 T cell receptor beta chains below all came from one sample that was sequenced in a study of blood T cells in healthy people across ages (dated by TCRdb to between 2015 and 2016). The library relied on 5' RACE. Instrument on record: Illumina HiSeq 2500. A second PCR of about 6 to 12 cycles was run with a J-beta primer mix and a sample-barcoded 5' primer. In-frame beta chains were kept once TCRdb had trimmed the public reads at Q25 with fastp and called clones with MiXCR. A single entry per CDR3 protein holds the most common genes and DNA from its merged rows. This sample comprises under 1 million distinct CDR3 sequences, under 55% of them detected only once. The ten largest clonotypes hold about a fifth of the sample. Sequences were obtained from blood. The receptors here all came from a man aged 60 to 69 in good health.

In DNA form, the CDR3 reads TGTGCCAGCAGCTTGAATGGCCCAGATACGCAGTATTTT. Protein sequence: CASSLNGPDTQYF. V is TRBV5-5 and J is TRBJ2-3; D is undetermined. Per germline, CDR1 SGHKS and CDR2 YYEKEE (reference sequence). V lost 1 base and J 4 bases, leaving 7 bases between the germline ends. The CDR3 has 13 amino acids. Complete variable domain (other parts from reference TRBV5-5 and TRBJ2-3): DAGVTQSPTHLIKTRGQQVTLRCSPISGHKSVSWYQQVLGQGPQFIFQYYEKEERGRGNFPDRFSARQFPNYSSELNVNALLLGDSALYLCASSLNGPDTQYFGPGTRLTVL.

V gene TRBV20-1 combines with J gene TRBJ2-1, with 15 bases fitting TRBD2. This CDR3 is 17 amino acids long. The germline V gene encodes CDR1 DFQATT and CDR2 SNEGSKA (reference sequence). The V segment lost 1 base and the J segment 9 bases; nucleotides outside the gene matches: 10. The CDR3 loop is CSARGGTSGGRGSEQFF. The CDR3 bases are TGCAGTGCTAGAGGCGGGACTAGCGGGGGGCGAGGGAGTGAGCAGTTCTTC.

This clonotype was seen just once. The rearrangement joins TRBV4-1 to TRBJ2-3; 7 bases map to TRBD2. Trimming took 4 bases from V and 1 from J; bases not matched to a gene: 8. The CDR3 is 16 amino acids. CDR1 MGHRA and CDR2 YSYEKL come from the germline V gene. The CDR3 is CASSPFSSGGTDTQYF. The CDR3 region has the DNA TGCGCCAGCAGCCCCTTTTCTAGCGGCGGCACAGATACGCAGTATTTT.

The rearrangement joins TRBV7-9 to TRBJ2-1; D not certain. Germline V lookup: CDR1 SEHNR, CDR2 FQNEAQ (reference sequence). Trimming stripped 5 bases from V and 0 bases from J, with 14 bases between. The CDR3 contains 16 residues. The CDR3 region is CASSERRVSSYNEQFF. CDR3 DNA sequence: TGTGCCAGCAGCGAACGACGGGTGAGCTCCTACAATGAGCAGTTCTTC.

This clonotype was observed a handful of times. The CDR3 nucleotides read TGTGCCAGCAGCCCAGGGACCACAGATACGCAGTATTTT. Protein product: CASSPGTTDTQYF. V is TRBV7-3 and J is TRBJ2-3; possibly TRBD1 or TRBD2 for D (5 bases each). Looked up from germline, CDR1 is SGHTA and CDR2 is FQGTGA. The CDR3 totals 13 residues. The V end lost 5 bases, the J end lost 2 bases, and 8 bases lay between the germline ends.

The J gene is TRBJ2-4, the V gene TRBV6-5, with D tentatively TRBD1 (6 bases). The J call could be wrong; TRBJ2-7 is a better fit for the DNA end. The CDR3 spans 15 residues. CDR1 and CDR2 (germline): MNHEY, SVGAGI. CDR3 region: CASSYEQGQTYEQYF. For the CDR3, the DNA is TGTGCCAGCAGTTATGAACAGGGCCAAACCTACGAGCAGTACTTC.

The V gene is TRBV20-1, the J gene TRBJ2-5; 9 bases match TRBD2. This CDR3 spans 15 amino acids. From germline, CDR1 is DFQATT and CDR2 SNEGSKA (reference sequence). V trimming: 0 bases; J trimming: 4 bases; junction bases outside the gene matches: 6. CDR3 region: CSAREAGGPRETQYF. In DNA, the CDR3 is TGCAGTGCTAGAGAGGCGGGGGGGCCCAGAGAGACCCAGTACTTC.

A few counts support this clonotype. V gene TRBV6-6 combines with J gene TRBJ2-1; 8 bases match TRBD1. The germline CDR1 and CDR2 sequences are MNHNY and SVGAGI (reference sequence). Trimming at V came to 6 bases and at J to 7 bases, leaving 11 bases not matched to a gene. CDR3 length: 15 amino acids. The CDR3 region is CASRSGTGYWNEQFF. CDR3 sequence (DNA): TGTGCCAGCAGGTCCGGGACAGGATACTGGAATGAGCAGTTCTTC.

This chain connects TRBV7-2 to TRBJ1-1; no clear D gene. Germline V gene data show CDR1 as SGHTA and CDR2 as FQGNSA. The V gene lost 2 bases and the J gene lost 0 bases, with 10 bases spanning the gap. The CDR3 spans 15 residues. The DNA for the CDR3 is TGTGCCAGCAGCTTAAAGGGCAGCCTGAACACTGAAGCTTTCTTT. The encoded protein is CASSLKGSLNTEAFF.

The sample holds a few counts of this clonotype. The rearrangement joins TRBV29-1 to TRBJ1-2, with D possibly TRBD1 on 6 matching bases. The germline gives CDR1 SQVTM, CDR2 ANQGSEA. CDR3 length: 12 residues. V was shortened by 2 bases and J by 7 bases, with 11 bases between the two germline ends. In nucleotides, the CDR3 is TGCAGCGTTGAATCTGGGGACACTGGCTACACCTTC. Residues: CSVESGDTGYTF.

A few counts support this clonotype. This chain joins TRBV4-3 and TRBJ2-5; 10 positions match TRBD2. The V segment lost 0 bases and the J segment 7 bases; nucleotides outside the gene matches: 8. Germline CDR1 LGHNA, CDR2 YSLEER. This CDR3 spans 16 amino acids. The CDR3 loop is CASSQDGAGGPGTQYF. CDR3 bases: TGCGCCAGCAGCCAAGATGGAGCGGGGGGGCCGGGGACCCAGTACTTC.

The chain carries TRBV7-2 and TRBJ2-5, with 9 nucleotides matching TRBD2. The V gene end was trimmed by 7 bases and the J gene end by 5 bases; junction bases not matched to a gene: 11. The CDR3 runs to 15 residues. Looked up from germline, CDR1 is SGHTA and CDR2 is FQGNSA. DNA of the CDR3: TGTGCCAGCAACCAGCGACTAGCGGATGGCGAGACCCAGTACTTC. Translated: CASNQRLADGETQYF.

A few counts support this clonotype. The chain combines TRBV4-3 with TRBJ1-5; a possible D gene is TRBD1 (6 bases). The ends were cut back, 4 bases at V and 3 bases at J, with 13 bases in the middle. CDR1 is LGHNA and CDR2 is YSLEER in the germline V gene. The CDR3 has 15 residues. CDR3 in DNA: TGCGCCAGCAGCCCTTCAGGACAGACCAATCAGCCCCAGCATTTT. It encodes CASSPSGQTNQPQHF.

This clonotype was seen just once. This chain uses TRBV6-2 or TRBV6-3 with TRBJ2-2; 8 bases agree with TRBD1. Germline V CDR1 and CDR2: MNHEY, SVGEGT. Unmatched junction bases numbered 6, after V lost 4 bases and J lost 2 bases. This CDR3 is built from 16 residues. The CDR3 DNA sequence: TGTGCCAGCAGTTTAAAGGACAGGGCTAACACCGGGGAGCTGTTTTTT. This encodes CASSLKDRANTGELFF.

In this sample, this clonotype turned up a few times. The chain carries TRBV5-1 and TRBJ1-2; a weak D match, TRBD1 (6 bases). Germline CDR1 and CDR2: SGHRS and YFSETQ. The CDR3 contains 16 residues. V lost 4 bases to trimming and J lost 5 bases, with 21 bases between them. CDR3: CASSTGQVQGGYGYTF. The CDR3 nucleotides read TGCGCCAGCAGCACCGGTCAGGTCCAAGGGGGGTATGGCTACACCTTC.